These 15 T cell receptor beta chains originate from one sample sequenced in a study of resident and recirculating memory T cells in vitiligo. TCRdb keeps only in-frame clones here, not all; method: immunoSEQ multiplex PCR. The sample holds more than 70,000 clones, under 95% seen once. Material for sequencing was blood. Receptor source: a male donor with vitiligo.

The rearrangement uses TRBV30 and TRBJ1-5; 7 bases line up with TRBD1. J gave up 5 bases and V 2 bases, and 12 bases lay outside the gene matches. Germline V CDR1 and CDR2: GTSNPN, SVGIG (reference sequence). This CDR3 is 16 amino acids long. DNA of the CDR3: TGTGCCTGGAGTACCGGGACAGCATTACCCCATCAGCCCCAGCATTTT. Translating gives CAWSTGTALPHQPQHF.

V gene TRBV5-1 combines with J gene TRBJ2-1; 10 bases are shared with TRBD2. The V and J ends lost 4 bases and 8 bases, in that order; junction bases with no gene match: 15. The CDR3 consists of 17 residues. Germline CDR1 and CDR2: SGHRS and YFSETQ. The CDR3, as DNA: TGCGCCAGCAGCACCCGAAAAAAACTAGCGGGATTCCATGAGCAGTTCTTC. Encoded protein: CASSTRKKLAGFHEQFF.

Ten or more counts support this clone. This chain joins TRBV19 and TRBJ1-5; D not certain. V was shortened by 5 bases and J by 7 bases, with 12 bases between the two germline ends. Per the germline V gene, CDR1 is LNHDA and CDR2 is SQIVND (reference sequence). CDR3 size: 13 residues. The CDR3 DNA is TGTGCCAGTAGTTGGAGGGCGGGACAGCCCCAGCATTTT. This translates into CASSWRAGQPQHF.

Written as DNA, the CDR3 is TGTGCCAGCAGCGCTGTGAACAGTCGACATGGCTACACCTTC. Translated, it gives CASSAVNSRHGYTF. The chain recombines TRBV5-4 with TRBJ1-2; D unclear. Germline V gene data show CDR1 as SGHNT and CDR2 as YYREEE (reference sequence). Trimming removed 4 bases at V and 6 bases at J, with 16 bases between. There are 14 residues in the CDR3. Full variable domain (outside the CDR3, taken from reference TRBV5-4 and TRBJ1-2): ETGVTQSPTHLIKTRGQQVTLRCSSQSGHNTVSWYQQALGQGPQFIFQYYREEENGRGNFPPRFSGLQFPNYSSELNVNALELDDSALYLCASSAVNSRHGYTFGSGTRLTVV.

The chain couples TRBV5-1 to TRBJ2-2, with 7 bases lining up with TRBD2. Germline lookup yields CDR1 SGHRS and CDR2 YFSETQ. This CDR3 is built from 16 residues. Germline trimming cut 0 bases from V and 0 bases from J; bases unmatched to any gene: 2. This chain's CDR3 is CASSLVAGANTGELFF. The CDR3 DNA follows: TGCGCCAGCAGCTTGGTTGCGGGAGCGAACACCGGGGAGCTGTTTTTT.

This clone was seen once. The chain uses TRBV5-1 and TRBJ2-7, with 9 bases fitting TRBD1. This CDR3 comprises 15 residues. V lost 1 base and J lost 5; bases outside the gene matches: 7. Germline V gene sequence: CDR1 SGHRS, CDR2 YFSETQ. CDR3 sequence: CASSLRGTGYHEQYF. The CDR3 DNA sequence: TGCGCCAGCAGCTTGCGCGGGACAGGGTACCACGAGCAGTACTTC.

This chain connects TRBV5-1 to TRBJ2-7; a weak D match, TRBD2 (6 bases). The CDR3 runs 16 residues. V dropped 4 bases and J dropped 1 base, with 18 bases sitting between them. The germline gives CDR1 SGHRS, CDR2 YFSETQ. The CDR3 sequence is CASSRMGGRTSYEQYF. The CDR3, as DNA: TGCGCCAGCAGCCGGATGGGGGGACGGACTTCCTACGAGCAGTACTTC.

This clone showed up just once. This sequence joins TRBV5-5 and TRBJ1-1; D is ambiguous. CDR3 size: 15 residues. V lost 2 bases to trimming and J lost 0 bases, with 11 bases between them. The germline gives CDR1 SGHKS, CDR2 YYEKEE (reference sequence). CDR3 sequence: CASSFYSLMNTEAFF. In nucleotides, the CDR3 is TGTGCCAGCAGCTTTTACAGCTTAATGAACACTGAAGCTTTCTTT. The whole variable domain, filled in from reference TRBV5-5 and TRBJ1-1, reads DAGVTQSPTHLIKTRGQQVTLRCSPISGHKSVSWYQQVLGQGPQFIFQYYEKEERGRGNFPDRFSARQFPNYSSELNVNALLLGDSALYLCASSFYSLMNTEAFFGQGTRLTVV.

The rearrangement joins TRBV10-3 to TRBJ2-3, with 10 nucleotides matching TRBD2. Germline V gene lookup returns CDR1 ENHRY and CDR2 SYGVKD. Trimming took 3 bases from V and 6 from J; bases not matched to a gene: 12. The CDR3 length is 17 residues. CDR3 residues: CAISDSSKLAGYDTQYF. The CDR3 DNA sequence: TGTGCCATCAGTGATTCTTCGAAACTAGCGGGATATGATACGCAGTATTTT.

The chain joins TRBV28 to TRBJ2-7, with 8 bases that match TRBD1. This CDR3 region has 15 residues. CDR1 is MDHEN, CDR2 SYDVKM, per germline. Losses at the gene ends were 6 bases for V and 2 bases for J; bases not matched to a gene: 9. The CDR3 region has the DNA TGTGCCAGCAGGATAGACACAGGGGGACCCTACGAGCAGTACTTC. It yields the protein CASRIDTGGPYEQYF.

This rearrangement joins TRBV9 to TRBJ2-2; D remains unclear. This CDR3 spans 15 amino acids. Germline values: CDR1 SGDLS, CDR2 YYNGEE. The V and J ends lost 0 bases and 3 bases respectively, with 9 bases between them. The DNA of the CDR3 is TGTGCCAGCAGCGTAGGCAGCGCCTACACCGGGGAGCTGTTTTTT. Amino acids: CASSVGSAYTGELFF.

CDR3 region: CSVEARLVRNEQFF. The CDR3 nucleotides read TGCAGCGTTGAAGCTCGACTAGTCCGCAATGAGCAGTTCTTC. This rearrangement joins TRBV29-1 to TRBJ2-1; a weak D match, TRBD2 (6 bases). The CDR3 has 14 amino acids. Germline V lookup: CDR1 SQVTM, CDR2 ANQGSEA. Trimming removed 1 base from V and 6 bases from J, with 13 bases in between.

V gene TRBV10-3 combines with J gene TRBJ1-2; TRBD1 aligns across 9 bases. Germline CDR1 reads ENHRY; CDR2 reads SYGVKD. CDR3 size: 13 residues. J gave up 3 bases and V 7 bases, and 3 bases lay outside the gene matches. The CDR3 reads CAINRGQDYGYTF. Written as DNA, the CDR3 is TGTGCCATCAACAGGGGGCAGGACTATGGCTACACCTTC.

Comments on this clone: The same CDR3 is also encoded by other DNA sequences in this sample. J is TRBJ2-7 and V is TRBV6-5; TRBD1 aligns across 7 bases. There are 15 residues in the CDR3. J gave up 0 bases and V 0 bases, and 2 bases lay outside the gene matches. Germline V gene sequence: CDR1 MNHEY, CDR2 SVGAGI. The CDR3 nucleotides read TGTGCCAGCAGTTACTCGGCAGGGGGCTCCTACGAGCAGTACTTC. Translation gives CASSYSAGGSYEQYF.

The gene calls are TRBV4-2 and TRBJ2-5, with D perhaps TRBD2 (6 bases). CDR3 length: 15 residues. Trimming stripped 4 bases from V and 5 bases from J, with 17 bases between. Germline assignment: CDR1 LGHNA and CDR2 YNFKEQ. The CDR3 nucleotides read TGTGCCAGCAGCCTGAAGGAGGGGCAGGGTGAGACCCAGTACTTC. Its protein is CASSLKEGQGETQYF.